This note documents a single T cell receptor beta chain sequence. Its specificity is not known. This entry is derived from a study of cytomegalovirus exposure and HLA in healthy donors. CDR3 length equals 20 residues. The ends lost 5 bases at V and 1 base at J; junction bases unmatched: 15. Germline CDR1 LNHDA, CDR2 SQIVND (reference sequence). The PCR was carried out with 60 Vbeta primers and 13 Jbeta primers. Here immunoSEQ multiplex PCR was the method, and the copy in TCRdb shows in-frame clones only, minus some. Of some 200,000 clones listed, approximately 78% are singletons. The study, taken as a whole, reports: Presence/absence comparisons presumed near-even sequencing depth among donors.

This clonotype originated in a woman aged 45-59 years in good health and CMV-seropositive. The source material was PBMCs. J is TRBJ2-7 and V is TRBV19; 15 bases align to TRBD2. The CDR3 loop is CASSLRTSGGALGISYEQYF. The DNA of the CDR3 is TGTGCCAGTAGTCTTAGGACTAGCGGGGGGGCCCTCGGGATTTCCTACGAGCAGTACTTC.